This TCR beta chain is drawn from a study of T cells in localized non-small cell lung cancer. Study-wide results and limits: Greater T cell density in blood accompanied longer overall survival. Sequencing involved a lone tumor region, leaving heterogeneity possible.

Comment on this clone: Antigen specificity is unknown.

The CDR3 loop spans 14 amino acids. Deletions cut 4 bases from V and 7 bases from J, with 13 bases between. Germline V lookup: CDR1 SGHVS, CDR2 FNYEAQ. The method was immunoSEQ multiplex PCR; TCRdb's version includes in-frame clones alone and lacks a portion of them. The table has approximately 100,000 clones, roughly 93% seen once. Sequences were derived from PBMCs, sampled before any cancer treatment. This clonotype was obtained from a woman between 40 and 69 years old with stage II squamous cell lung carcinoma. This rearrangement joins TRBV7-6 to TRBJ2-2; D may be TRBD1 or TRBD2 (6 bases each). The chain's CDR3 is CASSYAGGLGELFF. The DNA of the CDR3 is TGTGCCAGCAGCTACGCTGGGGGGCTCGGGGAGCTGTTTTTT.